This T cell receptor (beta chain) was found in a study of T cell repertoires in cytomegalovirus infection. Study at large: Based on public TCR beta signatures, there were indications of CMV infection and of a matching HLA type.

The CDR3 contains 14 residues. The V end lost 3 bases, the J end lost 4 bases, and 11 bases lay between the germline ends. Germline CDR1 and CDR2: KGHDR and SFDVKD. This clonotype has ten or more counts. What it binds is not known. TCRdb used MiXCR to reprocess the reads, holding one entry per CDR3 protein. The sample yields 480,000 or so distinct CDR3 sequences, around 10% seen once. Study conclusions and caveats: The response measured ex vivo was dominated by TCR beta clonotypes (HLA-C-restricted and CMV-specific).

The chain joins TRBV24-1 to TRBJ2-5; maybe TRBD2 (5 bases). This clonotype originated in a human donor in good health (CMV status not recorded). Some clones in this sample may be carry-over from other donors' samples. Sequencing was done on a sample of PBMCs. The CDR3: CATSDPVGGETQYF. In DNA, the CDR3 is TGTGCCACCAGTGATCCGGTCGGAGGAGAGACCCAGTACTTC.